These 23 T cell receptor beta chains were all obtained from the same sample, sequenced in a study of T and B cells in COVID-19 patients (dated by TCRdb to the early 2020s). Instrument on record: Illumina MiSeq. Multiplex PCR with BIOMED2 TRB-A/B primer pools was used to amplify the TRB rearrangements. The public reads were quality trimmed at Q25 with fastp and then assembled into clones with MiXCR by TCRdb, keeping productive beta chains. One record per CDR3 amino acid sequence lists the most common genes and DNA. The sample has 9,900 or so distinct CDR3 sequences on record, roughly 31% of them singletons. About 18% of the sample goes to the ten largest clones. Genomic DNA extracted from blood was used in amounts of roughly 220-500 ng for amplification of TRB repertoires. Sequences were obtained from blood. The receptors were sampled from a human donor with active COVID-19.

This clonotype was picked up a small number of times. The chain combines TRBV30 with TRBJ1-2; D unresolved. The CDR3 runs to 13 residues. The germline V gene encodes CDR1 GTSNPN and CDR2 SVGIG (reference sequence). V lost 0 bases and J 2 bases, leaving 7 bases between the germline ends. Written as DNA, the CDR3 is TGTGCCTGGAGTGTACAAGTCAACTATGGCTACACCTTC. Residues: CAWSVQVNYGYTF.

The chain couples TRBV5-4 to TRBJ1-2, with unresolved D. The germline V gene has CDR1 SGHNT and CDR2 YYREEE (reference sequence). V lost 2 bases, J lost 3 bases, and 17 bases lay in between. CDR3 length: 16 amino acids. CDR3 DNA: TGTGCCAGCAGCTTAGAGGCAGCCCCCGCAGACTATGGCTACACCTTC. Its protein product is CASSLEAAPADYGYTF.

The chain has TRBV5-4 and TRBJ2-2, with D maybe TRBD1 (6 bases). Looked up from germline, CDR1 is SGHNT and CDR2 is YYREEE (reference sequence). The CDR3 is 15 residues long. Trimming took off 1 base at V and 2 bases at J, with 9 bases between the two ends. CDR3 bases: TGTGCCAGCAGCTTGCCCAGGGGAAACACCGGGGAGCTGTTTTTT. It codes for CASSLPRGNTGELFF.

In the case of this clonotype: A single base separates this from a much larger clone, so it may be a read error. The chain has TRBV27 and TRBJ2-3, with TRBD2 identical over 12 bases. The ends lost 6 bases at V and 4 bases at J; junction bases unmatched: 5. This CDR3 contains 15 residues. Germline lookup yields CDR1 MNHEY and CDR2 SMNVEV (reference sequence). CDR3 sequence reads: CASRKTSGGADTQYF. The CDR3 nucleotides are TGTGCCAGCAGGAAGACTAGCGGGGGCGCAGATACGCAGTATTTT.

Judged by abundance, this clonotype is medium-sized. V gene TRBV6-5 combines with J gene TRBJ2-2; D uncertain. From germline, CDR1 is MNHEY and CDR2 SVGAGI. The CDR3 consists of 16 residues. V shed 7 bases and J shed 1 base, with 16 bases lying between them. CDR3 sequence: CASTNGNSLNTGELFF. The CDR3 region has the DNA TGTGCCAGCACAAATGGGAACAGTCTGAACACCGGGGAGCTGTTTTTT.

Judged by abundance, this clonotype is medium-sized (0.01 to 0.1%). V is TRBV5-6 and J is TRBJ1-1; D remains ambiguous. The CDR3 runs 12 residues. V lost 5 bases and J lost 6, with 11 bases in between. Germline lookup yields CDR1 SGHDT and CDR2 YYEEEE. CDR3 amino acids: CASSHGLAEAFF. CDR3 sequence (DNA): TGTGCCAGCAGTCACGGACTGGCTGAAGCTTTCTTT. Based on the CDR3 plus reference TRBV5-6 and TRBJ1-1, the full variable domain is DAGVTQSPTHLIKTRGQQVTLRCSPKSGHDTVSWYQQALGQGPQFIFQYYEEEERQRGNFPDRFSGHQFPNYSSELNVNALLLGDSALYLCASSHGLAEAFFGQGTRLTVV.

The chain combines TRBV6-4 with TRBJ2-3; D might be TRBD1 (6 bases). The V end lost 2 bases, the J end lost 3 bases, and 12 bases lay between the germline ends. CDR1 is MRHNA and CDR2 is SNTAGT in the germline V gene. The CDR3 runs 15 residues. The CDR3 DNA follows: TGTGCCAGCAGTGACGGAATTACAGGGACAGATACGCAGTATTTT. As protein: CASSDGITGTDTQYF.

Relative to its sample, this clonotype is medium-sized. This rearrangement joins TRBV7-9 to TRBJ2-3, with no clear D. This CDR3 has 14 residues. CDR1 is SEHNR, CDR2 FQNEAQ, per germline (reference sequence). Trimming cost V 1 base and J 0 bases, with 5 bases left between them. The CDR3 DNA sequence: TGTGCCAGCAGCTTAGTAGCTAGCACAGATACGCAGTATTTT. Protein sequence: CASSLVASTDTQYF.

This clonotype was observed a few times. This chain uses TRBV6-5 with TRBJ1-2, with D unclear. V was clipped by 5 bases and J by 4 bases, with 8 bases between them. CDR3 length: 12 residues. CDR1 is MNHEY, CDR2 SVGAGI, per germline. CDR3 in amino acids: CASSPGGYGYTF. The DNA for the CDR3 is TGTGCCAGCAGTCCCGGAGGCTATGGCTACACCTTC.

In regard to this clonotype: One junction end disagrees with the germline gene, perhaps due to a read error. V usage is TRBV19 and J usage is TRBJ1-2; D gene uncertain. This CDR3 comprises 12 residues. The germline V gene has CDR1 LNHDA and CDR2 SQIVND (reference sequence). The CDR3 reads CSSSLEYGGYTF. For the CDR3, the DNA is TGTTCCAGCAGCTTGGAGTACGGGGGCTACACCTTC.

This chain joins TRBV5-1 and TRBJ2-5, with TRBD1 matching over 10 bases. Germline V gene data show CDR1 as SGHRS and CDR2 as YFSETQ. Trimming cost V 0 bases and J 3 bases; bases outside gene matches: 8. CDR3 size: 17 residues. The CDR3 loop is CASSLGKGTGVEETQYF. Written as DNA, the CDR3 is TGCGCCAGCAGCTTGGGAAAGGGGACAGGGGTAGAAGAGACCCAGTACTTC.

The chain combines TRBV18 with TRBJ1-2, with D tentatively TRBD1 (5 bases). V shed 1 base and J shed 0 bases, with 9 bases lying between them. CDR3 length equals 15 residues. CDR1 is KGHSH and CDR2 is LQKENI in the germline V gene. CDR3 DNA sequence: TGTGCCAGCTCACCACGGGACGGATCTAACTATGGCTACACCTTC. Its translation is CASSPRDGSNYGYTF.

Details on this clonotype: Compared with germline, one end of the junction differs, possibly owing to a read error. Here the CDR3 DNA reads TGTGCCAGCAGTGAAGGCCGAGACGGACCACTTAGCCCTTTC. It codes for CASSEGRDGPLSPF. The rearrangement uses TRBV6-1 and TRBJ1-2; D gene uncertain. CDR1 MNHNS and CDR2 SASEGT come from the germline V gene. The length of the CDR3 is 14 residues.

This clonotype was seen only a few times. The CDR3: CASRYRGPNTEAFF. The DNA for the CDR3 is TGTGCCAGTAGGTACAGGGGTCCAAACACTGAAGCTTTCTTT. The chain uses TRBV19 and TRBJ1-1, with 7 positions matching TRBD1. The CDR3 sequence is 14 residues long. CDR1 is LNHDA and CDR2 is SQIVND in the germline V gene (reference sequence). V lost 6 bases and J lost 2; bases outside the gene matches: 6.

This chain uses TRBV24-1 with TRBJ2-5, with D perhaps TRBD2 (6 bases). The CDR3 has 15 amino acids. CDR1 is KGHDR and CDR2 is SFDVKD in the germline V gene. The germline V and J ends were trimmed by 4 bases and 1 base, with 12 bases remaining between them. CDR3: CATSEGGARQETQYF. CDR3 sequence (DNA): TGTGCCACCAGTGAAGGCGGGGCCCGCCAAGAGACCCAGTACTTC.

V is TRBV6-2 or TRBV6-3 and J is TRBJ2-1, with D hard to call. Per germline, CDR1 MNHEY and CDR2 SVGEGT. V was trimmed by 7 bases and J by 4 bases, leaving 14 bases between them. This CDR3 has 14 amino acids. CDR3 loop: CASNPTGRYNEQFF. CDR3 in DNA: TGTGCCAGCAATCCTACCGGACGATACAATGAGCAGTTCTTC.

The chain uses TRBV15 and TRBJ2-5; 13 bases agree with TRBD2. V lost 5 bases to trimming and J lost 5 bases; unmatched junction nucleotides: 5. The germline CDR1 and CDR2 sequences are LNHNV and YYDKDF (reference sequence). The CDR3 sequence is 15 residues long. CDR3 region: CATSRGLAGLETQYF. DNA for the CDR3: TGTGCCACCAGCCGGGGACTAGCGGGGTTGGAGACCCAGTACTTC.

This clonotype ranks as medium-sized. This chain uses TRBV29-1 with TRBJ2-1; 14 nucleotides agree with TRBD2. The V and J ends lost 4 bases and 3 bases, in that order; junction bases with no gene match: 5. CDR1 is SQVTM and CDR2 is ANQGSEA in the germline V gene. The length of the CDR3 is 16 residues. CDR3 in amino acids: CSVGGTSGGGYNEQFF. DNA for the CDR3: TGCAGCGTTGGGGGGACTAGCGGGGGAGGCTACAATGAGCAGTTCTTC.

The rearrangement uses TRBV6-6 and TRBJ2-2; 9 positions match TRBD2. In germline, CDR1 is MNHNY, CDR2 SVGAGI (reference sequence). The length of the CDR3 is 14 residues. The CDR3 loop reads CAGAGLAYNGELFF. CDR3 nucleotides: TGTGCTGGGGCGGGACTAGCATACAACGGGGAGCTGTTTTTT.

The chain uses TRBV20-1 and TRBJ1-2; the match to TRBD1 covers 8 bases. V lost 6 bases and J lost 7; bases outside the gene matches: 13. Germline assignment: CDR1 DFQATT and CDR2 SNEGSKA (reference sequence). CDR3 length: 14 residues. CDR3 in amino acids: CSAPSDREMVGYTF. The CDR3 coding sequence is TGCAGTGCCCCGTCGGACAGGGAGATGGTTGGCTACACCTTC.

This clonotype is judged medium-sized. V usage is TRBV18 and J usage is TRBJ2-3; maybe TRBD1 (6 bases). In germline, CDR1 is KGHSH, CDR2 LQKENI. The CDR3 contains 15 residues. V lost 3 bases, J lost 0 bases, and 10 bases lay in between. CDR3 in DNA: TGTGCCAGCTCACCCCGGACAGATAGCACAGATACGCAGTATTTT. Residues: CASSPRTDSTDTQYF.

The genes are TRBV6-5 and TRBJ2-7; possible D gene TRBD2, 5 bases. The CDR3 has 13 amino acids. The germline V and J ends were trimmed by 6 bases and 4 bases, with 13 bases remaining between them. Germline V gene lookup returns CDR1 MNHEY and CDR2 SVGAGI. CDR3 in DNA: TGTGCCAGCAGCTCGGACTCAGTATACGAGCAGTACTTC. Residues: CASSSDSVYEQYF.

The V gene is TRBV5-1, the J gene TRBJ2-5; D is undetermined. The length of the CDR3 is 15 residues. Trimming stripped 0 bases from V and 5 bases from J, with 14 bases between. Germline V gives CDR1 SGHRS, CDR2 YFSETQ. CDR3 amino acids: CASSLGRLSGETQYF. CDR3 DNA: TGCGCCAGCAGCTTGGGGCGGCTCTCCGGTGAGACCCAGTACTTC.